The 2 T cell receptor beta chains in this list originate from one sample, sequenced in a study of graft-versus-host responses after intestinal transplantation. Sequencing used immunoSEQ multiplex PCR; TCRdb keeps in-frame clones, though not all of them. The table lists around 30,000 clones, over 80% of them singletons. Here the sequenced sample was PBMCs, taken 27 to 29 days after intestinal transplant. The receptor set was obtained from a human patient who received an intestinal transplant, so some T cells may come from the graft donor.

The chain recombines TRBV27 with TRBJ2-2; D remains unclear. Trimming left V 2 bases short and J 5 bases short, with 6 bases between. Per germline, CDR1 MNHEY and CDR2 SMNVEV (reference sequence). The CDR3 runs to 13 residues. The CDR3 protein is CASSLTTTGELFF. CDR3 nucleotides: TGTGCCAGCAGTTTAACCACGACCGGGGAGCTGTTTTTT.

This rearrangement joins TRBV7-3 to TRBJ2-1; a weak D match, TRBD2 (5 bases). The germline V gene encodes CDR1 SGHTA and CDR2 FQGTGA. Trimming stripped 2 bases from V and 4 bases from J, with 9 bases between. This CDR3 contains 14 residues. DNA of the CDR3: TGTGCCAGCAGCTTAGAAGCGGTGTACAATGAGCAGTTCTTC. Encoded protein: CASSLEAVYNEQFF.